These 8 T cell receptor beta chains originate from one sample sequenced in a study of patients and donors after allogeneic stem cell transplantation. Each CDR3 protein is one row after TCRdb ran MiXCR on the RT-PCR reads. Of about 960,000 distinct CDR3 sequences in the sample, approximately 19% were seen once. The sample comprised blood, either unsorted or a sorted T cell fraction (not recorded which). All receptors derive from a human donor who was either an allogeneic HSCT recipient or a stem cell or donor lymphocyte infusion donor (not recorded which). It is not recorded whose cells these are; they may come from a transplant donor.

The gene calls are TRBV11-2 and TRBJ1-5, with 7 nucleotides matching TRBD1. Germline values: CDR1 SGHAT, CDR2 FQNNGV. CDR3 length: 16 amino acids. Trimming removed 2 bases from V and 5 bases from J; junction bases left unmatched: 9. CDR3 amino acids: CASSLYSGGADQPQHF. The CDR3 region has the DNA TGTGCCAGCAGCTTATACTCAGGGGGGGCCGATCAGCCCCAGCATTTT. Using reference TRBV11-2 and TRBJ1-5 for the parts outside the CDR3, the full variable domain is EAGVAQSPRYKIIEKRQSVAFWCNPISGHATLYWYQQILGQGPKLLIQFQNNGVVDDSQLPKDRFSAERLKGVDSTLKIQPAKLEDSAVYLCASSLYSGGADQPQHFGDGTRLSIL.

This clonotype was seen only a few times. The chain recombines TRBV12-3 or TRBV12-4 with TRBJ2-7; 14 bases line up with TRBD2. This CDR3 region has 17 residues. The trim removed 2 bases at V and 7 bases at J, leaving 10 bases unmatched. CDR3 coding DNA: TGTGCCAGCAGTTTATCATGGACTAGCGGGGGGAAGTGGGAGCAGTACTTC. Translating it yields CASSLSWTSGGKWEQYF.

The V call is TRBV12-3 or TRBV12-4, the J call TRBJ1-5; possible D gene TRBD1, 6 bases. CDR3 length: 14 residues. The V gene lost 5 bases and the J gene lost 9 bases, with 17 bases spanning the gap. CDR3 amino acids: CASSLNLGQMPQHF. As DNA, the CDR3 is TGTGCCAGCAGTCTCAACTTAGGACAGATGCCCCAGCATTTT.

This clonotype was counted between two and nine times. The rearrangement joins TRBV3-1 to TRBJ2-1; 10 bases are a match to TRBD2. This CDR3 contains 15 residues. Germline loops: CDR1 LGHDT, CDR2 YNNKEL (reference sequence). V gave up 5 bases and J gave up 3 bases; unmatched junction bases: 4. CDR3 bases: TGTGCCAGCAGCGATAGCGGGGGGCGCTACAATGAGCAGTTCTTC. Residues: CASSDSGGRYNEQFF.

J is TRBJ1-2 and V is TRBV10-3, with 8 bases fitting TRBD1. The CDR3 covers 12 residues. With 7 bases clipped from V and 9 bases from J, the junction kept 7 bases outside the gene matches. Germline CDR1 is ENHRY and CDR2 is SYGVKD. The CDR3 reads CAITPQGESYTF. CDR3 DNA: TGTGCCATCACTCCACAGGGGGAGAGCTACACCTTC.

CDR3 nucleotide sequence: TGCAGTGCTAGAAATAGCGGGGGGGCCCGGGGGAATGAGCAGTTCTTC. This encodes CSARNSGGARGNEQFF. The rearrangement joins TRBV20-1 to TRBJ2-1, with 11 bases lining up with TRBD2. CDR1 and CDR2 (germline): DFQATT, SNEGSKA (reference sequence). The junction had 10 bases not matched to a gene; V was cut back by 2 bases and J by 7 bases. This CDR3 region has 16 residues.

This clonotype turned up a few times. The CDR3: CASSHIAGGVVNEQFF. The DNA of the CDR3 is TGTGCCAGCAGCCACATAGCGGGGGGTGTGGTCAATGAGCAGTTCTTC. The J gene is TRBJ2-1, the V gene TRBV7-2; 10 bases are a match to TRBD2. This CDR3 contains 16 residues. CDR1 is SGHTA, CDR2 FQGNSA, per germline. Losses at the gene ends were 5 bases for V and 6 bases for J; bases not matched to a gene: 10.

This clonotype was recorded at least ten times. The J gene is TRBJ2-5, the V gene TRBV7-8; 10 bases line up with TRBD2. Germline CDR1 is SGHVS and CDR2 is FQNEAQ. With V trimmed by 3 bases and J by 2 bases, 9 bases remained unmatched. The CDR3 is made up of 17 amino acids. CDR3 region: CASSFYVSGGRQETQYF. The CDR3 region has the DNA TGTGCCAGCAGCTTCTACGTTAGCGGGGGGAGACAAGAGACCCAGTACTTC.